This is a list of T cell receptor beta chains from one sample in a study of blood T cell repertoires in COVID-19. This table comes from immunoSEQ multiplex PCR, and its TCRdb copy is limited to in-frame clones, with some not included. The sample has about 340,000 clones, under 95% seen once. The specimen was peripheral blood. The receptors originated from a woman aged 18-35 years who had recovered from COVID-19. Each CDR3 is given with its conserved first and last residue. A D gene is named only where the DNA matches it firmly. Clone size appears in some rows only: once, few, many, or a class for an expanded clone.

v_gene: TRBV4-3; d_gene: TRBD2; j_gene: TRBJ2-5; abundance: NA; len: 15; CDR3aa: CASSQYLAGVETQYF; CDR3nt: TGCGCCAGCAGCCAATACCTAGCGGGAGTAGAGACCCAGTACTTC
v_gene: TRBV10-3; d_gene: NA; j_gene: TRBJ1-1; abundance: once; len: 14; CDR3aa: CAIAGNGANTEAFF; CDR3nt: TGTGCCATCGCGGGGAACGGTGCCAACACTGAAGCTTTCTTT
v_gene: TRBV5-1; d_gene: TRBD1; j_gene: TRBJ1-3; abundance: NA; len: 16; CDR3aa: CASSLTGAGSGNTIYF; CDR3nt: TGCGCCAGCAGCTTGACAGGGGCTGGCTCTGGAAACACCATATATTTT
v_gene: TRBV19; d_gene: NA; j_gene: TRBJ2-1; abundance: NA; len: 15; CDR3aa: CASSTYGAPNNEQFF; CDR3nt: TGTGCCAGTAGTACGTATGGGGCGCCGAACAATGAGCAGTTCTTC
v_gene: TRBV7-2; d_gene: NA; j_gene: TRBJ1-2; abundance: NA; len: 15; CDR3aa: CASSLSAGWREGYTF; CDR3nt: TGTGCCAGCAGCTTATCTGCCGGTTGGAGGGAAGGCTACACCTTC
v_gene: TRBV19; d_gene: TRBD2; j_gene: TRBJ2-5; abundance: NA; len: 15; CDR3aa: CASSRAGGPEETQYF; CDR3nt: TGTGCCAGTAGTAGGGCGGGAGGGCCGGAAGAGACCCAGTACTTC
v_gene: TRBV7-9; d_gene: TRBD1; j_gene: TRBJ1-1; abundance: NA; len: 15; CDR3aa: CASSNPPGQGLQAFF; CDR3nt: TGTGCCAGCAGCAATCCCCCGGGACAGGGGTTACAAGCTTTCTTT
v_gene: TRBV7-9; d_gene: NA; j_gene: TRBJ1-6; abundance: NA; len: 15; CDR3aa: CASSRPSGENSPLHF; CDR3nt: TGTGCCAGCAGCCGTCCCTCAGGGGAGAATTCACCCCTCCACTTT
v_gene: TRBV5-4; d_gene: TRBD2; j_gene: TRBJ2-4; abundance: once; len: 14; CDR3aa: CASSLGTSKNIQYF; CDR3nt: TGTGCCAGCAGCTTAGGGACTAGCAAAAACATTCAGTACTTC
v_gene: TRBV11-2; d_gene: NA; j_gene: TRBJ2-3; abundance: NA; len: 19; CDR3aa: CASSLPPQSGTWPGDTQYF; CDR3nt: TGTGCCAGCAGCTTACCGCCCCAGTCCGGGACATGGCCGGGGGATACGCAGTATTTT
v_gene: TRBV29-1; d_gene: NA; j_gene: TRBJ1-2; abundance: few; len: 15; CDR3aa: CSVEDLGSVRYGYTF; CDR3nt: TGCAGCGTTGAAGATCTGGGCTCAGTAAGGTATGGCTACACCTTC
v_gene: TRBV27; d_gene: NA; j_gene: TRBJ2-2; abundance: NA; len: 14; CDR3aa: CASSFARLDGELFF; CDR3nt: TGTGCCAGCAGTTTCGCAAGACTAGACGGGGAGCTGTTTTTT
v_gene: TRBV7-2; d_gene: NA; j_gene: TRBJ2-2; abundance: once; len: 15; CDR3aa: CASSLRGSRGGELFF; CDR3nt: TGTGCCAGCAGCTTAAGGGGGAGTAGAGGCGGGGAGCTGTTTTTT
v_gene: TRBV15; d_gene: TRBD1; j_gene: TRBJ1-2; abundance: NA; len: 16; CDR3aa: CATTPWDSFFKYGYTF; CDR3nt: TGTGCCACCACCCCCTGGGACAGCTTCTTTAAGTATGGCTACACCTTC
v_gene: TRBV3-1/TRBV3-2; d_gene: NA; j_gene: TRBJ1-6; abundance: few; len: 16; CDR3aa: CASSLRRGSYNSPLHF; CDR3nt: TGTGCCAGCAGCCTTCGTAGGGGCTCCTATAATTCACCCCTCCACTTT
v_gene: TRBV5-4; d_gene: NA; j_gene: TRBJ2-1; abundance: NA; len: 14; CDR3aa: CASSLVAGNNEQFF; CDR3nt: TGTGCCAGCAGCTTGGTGGCAGGGAACAATGAGCAGTTCTTC
v_gene: TRBV5-6; d_gene: NA; j_gene: TRBJ1-2; abundance: NA; len: 14; CDR3aa: CASRPGEGIYGYTF; CDR3nt: TGTGCCAGCAGGCCCGGGGAGGGTATCTATGGCTACACCTTC
v_gene: TRBV6-5; d_gene: TRBD1; j_gene: TRBJ1-2; abundance: once; len: 10; CDR3aa: CASSRDSLLF; CDR3nt: TGTGCCAGCAGTCGGGACAGTTTACTCTTC
v_gene: TRBV12-3/TRBV12-4; d_gene: TRBD1; j_gene: TRBJ2-5; abundance: NA; len: 13; CDR3aa: CASRTQGEETQYF; CDR3nt: TGTGCCAGCAGGACCCAGGGGGAAGAGACCCAGTACTTC
v_gene: TRBV7-2; d_gene: NA; j_gene: TRBJ2-3; abundance: NA; len: 13; CDR3aa: CASSTDPKHTQYF; CDR3nt: TGTGCCAGCAGCACAGACCCGAAGCATACGCAGTATTTT
v_gene: TRBV10-2; d_gene: NA; j_gene: TRBJ2-3; abundance: NA; len: 15; CDR3aa: CASSTWSGLGDTQYF; CDR3nt: TGCGCCAGCAGTACTTGGTCAGGGCTGGGAGATACGCAGTATTTT
v_gene: TRBV6-2/TRBV6-3; d_gene: TRBD1; j_gene: TRBJ1-2; abundance: once; len: 15; CDR3aa: CASSSGTGRAYGYTF; CDR3nt: TGTGCCAGCAGTTCCGGGACAGGTCGGGCGTATGGCTACACCTTC
v_gene: TRBV6-5; d_gene: NA; j_gene: TRBJ2-3; abundance: NA; len: 15; CDR3aa: CASGYSAGSSDTQYF; CDR3nt: TGTGCCAGCGGGTATAGCGCCGGTTCGTCGGATACGCAGTATTTT
v_gene: TRBV30; d_gene: NA; j_gene: TRBJ1-1; abundance: NA; len: 14; CDR3aa: CAWSVRQADTEAFF; CDR3nt: TGTGCCTGGAGTGTACGTCAGGCTGACACTGAAGCTTTCTTT
v_gene: TRBV19; d_gene: NA; j_gene: TRBJ1-5; abundance: NA; len: 15; CDR3aa: CASSITLRQAQPQHF; CDR3nt: TGTGCCAGTAGTATCACCCTTAGACAGGCTCAGCCCCAGCATTTT
v_gene: TRBV7-9; d_gene: NA; j_gene: TRBJ2-1; abundance: few; len: 14; CDR3aa: CASSPDPGYNEQFF; CDR3nt: TGTGCCAGCAGCCCGGACCCGGGGTACAATGAGCAGTTCTTC
v_gene: TRBV10-3; d_gene: NA; j_gene: TRBJ2-3; abundance: NA; len: 18; CDR3aa: CAISESGGGGYSTDTQYF; CDR3nt: TGTGCCATCAGTGAGTCTGGGGGCGGAGGATATAGCACAGATACGCAGTATTTT
v_gene: TRBV7-2; d_gene: TRBD1; j_gene: TRBJ2-2; abundance: NA; len: 17; CDR3aa: CASSQSWGTGATGELFF; CDR3nt: TGTGCCAGCAGCCAGAGTTGGGGGACAGGGGCCACCGGGGAGCTGTTTTTT
v_gene: TRBV2; d_gene: NA; j_gene: TRBJ2-1; abundance: NA; len: 13; CDR3aa: CASSGTFYNEQFF; CDR3nt: TGTGCCAGCAGTGGGACTTTCTACAATGAGCAGTTCTTC
v_gene: TRBV29-1; d_gene: NA; j_gene: TRBJ1-1; abundance: NA; len: 10; CDR3aa: CSVGSSGAFF; CDR3nt: TGCAGCGTTGGGAGCTCGGGAGCTTTCTTT
v_gene: TRBV5-1; d_gene: NA; j_gene: TRBJ2-1; abundance: NA; len: 14; CDR3aa: CASSSWTELNEQFF; CDR3nt: TGCGCCAGCAGCTCCTGGACAGAGCTCAATGAGCAGTTCTTC
v_gene: TRBV4-3; d_gene: TRBD1; j_gene: TRBJ2-2; abundance: NA; len: 18; CDR3aa: CASSQGYRDRVYTGELFF; CDR3nt: TGCGCCAGCAGCCAAGGATACCGGGACAGGGTTTACACCGGGGAGCTGTTTTTT
v_gene: TRBV24-1; d_gene: NA; j_gene: TRBJ1-4; abundance: NA; len: 15; CDR3aa: CATSGTGSTNEKLFF; CDR3nt: TGTGCCACCAGTGGCACAGGGTCAACTAATGAAAAACTGTTTTTT
v_gene: TRBV27; d_gene: NA; j_gene: TRBJ2-5; abundance: NA; len: 13; CDR3aa: CASSFQGFETQYF; CDR3nt: TGTGCCAGCAGTTTTCAGGGGTTCGAGACCCAGTACTTC
v_gene: TRBV5-1; d_gene: NA; j_gene: TRBJ2-1; abundance: NA; len: 19; CDR3aa: CASSLLIWRDRKIYNEQFF; CDR3nt: TGCGCCAGCAGCTTATTAATCTGGCGGGATCGAAAAATTTACAATGAGCAGTTCTTC
v_gene: TRBV4-2; d_gene: NA; j_gene: TRBJ2-6; abundance: NA; len: 16; CDR3aa: CASRNQLSSGANVLTF; CDR3nt: TGTGCCAGCAGGAACCAATTGAGCTCTGGGGCCAACGTCCTGACTTTC
v_gene: TRBV7-9; d_gene: TRBD2; j_gene: TRBJ2-1; abundance: NA; len: 15; CDR3aa: CASSPGLAGGNEQFF; CDR3nt: TGTGCCAGCAGCCCGGGACTAGCGGGAGGTAATGAGCAGTTCTTC
v_gene: TRBV5-5; d_gene: TRBD1; j_gene: TRBJ1-2; abundance: once; len: 14; CDR3aa: CASSLGQGAPGYTF; CDR3nt: TGTGCCAGCAGCTTAGGACAGGGGGCGCCCGGCTACACCTTC
v_gene: TRBV3-1/TRBV3-2; d_gene: TRBD1; j_gene: TRBJ2-1; abundance: NA; len: 16; CDR3aa: CASSRRTGSSYNEQFF; CDR3nt: TGTGCCAGCAGCCGACGGACAGGGAGCTCCTACAATGAGCAGTTCTTC
v_gene: TRBV3-1/TRBV3-2; d_gene: TRBD2; j_gene: TRBJ2-3; abundance: NA; len: 17; CDR3aa: CASSQELTSRFTDTQYF; CDR3nt: TGTGCCAGCAGCCAAGAATTGACTAGCAGATTCACAGATACGCAGTATTTT
v_gene: TRBV4-3; d_gene: NA; j_gene: TRBJ2-3; abundance: NA; len: 11; CDR3aa: CAFPEGIRQYF; CDR3nt: TGCGCCTTCCCTGAGGGTATAAGGCAGTATTTT
v_gene: TRBV20-1; d_gene: TRBD2; j_gene: TRBJ2-5; abundance: few; len: 14; CDR3aa: CSASPGTSAETQYF; CDR3nt: TGCAGTGCTAGTCCCGGGACTAGTGCAGAGACCCAGTACTTC
v_gene: TRBV6-2/TRBV6-3; d_gene: TRBD1; j_gene: TRBJ1-2; abundance: NA; len: 14; CDR3aa: CASSPRTGIYGYTF; CDR3nt: TGTGCCAGCAGCCCCCGGACAGGGATCTATGGCTACACCTTC
v_gene: TRBV5-1; d_gene: NA; j_gene: TRBJ1-2; abundance: NA; len: 14; CDR3aa: CASSLPGANYGYTF; CDR3nt: TGCGCCAGCAGCTTGCCAGGGGCTAACTATGGCTACACCTTC